These T cell receptor beta chains were read from a single sample in a study of regulatory T cells in long-lasting Graves disease. In TCRdb, the multiplex PCR reads were re-called with MiXCR into one record per CDR3 protein. This sample yields 400,000 to 500,000 distinct CDR3 sequences, of which around 20% are seen a single time; roughly an eighth belongs to the top ten. The input for sequencing was peripheral blood mononuclear cells (PBMCs), taken when the disease was refractory, from a patient treated with antithyroid drugs. These TCRs come from a female donor with Graves disease. CDR3s include the opening cysteine and the closing phenylalanine or tryptophan. D genes are given only for firm matches. Clone size is given for some rows only: seen once, a few or many times, or a class if the clone is expanded.

CDR3aa: CASSADRDGYTF
CDR3nt: TGCGCCAGCAGCGCAGACAGGGACGGCTACACCTTC
abundance: NA
v_gene: TRBV5-1
j_gene: TRBJ1-2
d_gene: TRBD1

CDR3aa: CASSLPTGGLRQETQYF
CDR3nt: TGTGCCAGCAGTTTGCCCACAGGGGGCTTAAGACAAGAGACCCAGTACTTC
abundance: many
v_gene: TRBV28
j_gene: TRBJ2-5
d_gene: TRBD1

CDR3aa: CSVEGDPDGYTF
CDR3nt: TGCAGCGTTGAAGGAGACCCTGATGGCTACACCTTC
abundance: few
v_gene: TRBV29-1
j_gene: TRBJ1-2
d_gene: NA

CDR3aa: CSAGGWSTNEKLFF
CDR3nt: TGCAGCGCCGGAGGCTGGTCGACTAATGAAAAACTGTTTTTT
abundance: NA
v_gene: TRBV29-1
j_gene: TRBJ1-4
d_gene: NA

CDR3aa: CASSNRGIMNTEAFF
CDR3nt: TGTGCCAGCAGTAACAGGGGCATCATGAACACTGAAGCTTTCTTT
abundance: many
v_gene: TRBV12-3/TRBV12-4
j_gene: TRBJ1-1
d_gene: TRBD1

CDR3aa: CASSPSGTPAYEQYF
CDR3nt: TGTGCCAGCAGCCCCTCCGGGACTCCAGCCTACGAGCAGTACTTC
abundance: few
v_gene: TRBV9
j_gene: TRBJ2-7
d_gene: NA

CDR3aa: CASSRTGRETQYF
CDR3nt: TGTGCCAGCAGTAGGACAGGCAGAGAGACCCAGTACTTC
abundance: many
v_gene: TRBV2
j_gene: TRBJ2-5
d_gene: TRBD1

CDR3aa: CASSRVRQGFTGELFF
CDR3nt: TGTGCCAGCAGCCGAGTGAGACAGGGTTTCACCGGGGAGCTGTTTTTT
abundance: many
v_gene: TRBV28
j_gene: TRBJ2-2
d_gene: TRBD1

CDR3aa: CASAAGTSAFYEQYF
CDR3nt: TGTGCCAGCGCCGCCGGGACTAGCGCCTTCTACGAGCAGTACTTC
abundance: NA
v_gene: TRBV12-3/TRBV12-4
j_gene: TRBJ2-7
d_gene: TRBD2

CDR3aa: CSNNPGLAGTYEQYF
CDR3nt: TGCAGTAATAACCCCGGACTAGCGGGAACCTACGAGCAGTACTTC
abundance: NA
v_gene: TRBV20-1
j_gene: TRBJ2-7
d_gene: TRBD2

CDR3aa: CASSWTAQPITDTQYF
CDR3nt: TGTGCCAGCAGCTGGACTGCCCAGCCTATCACAGATACGCAGTATTTT
abundance: NA
v_gene: TRBV7-6
j_gene: TRBJ2-3
d_gene: NA

CDR3aa: CASSPPREWNTGELFF
CDR3nt: TGTGCCAGCTCACCTCCGCGGGAGTGGAACACCGGGGAGCTGTTTTTT
abundance: NA
v_gene: TRBV18
j_gene: TRBJ2-2
d_gene: TRBD2

CDR3aa: CSAGARGLWTEAFF
CDR3nt: TGCAGTGCTGGGGCCAGGGGGCTATGGACTGAAGCTTTCTTT
abundance: few
v_gene: TRBV20-1
j_gene: TRBJ1-1
d_gene: TRBD1

CDR3aa: CASSRLGQGGNTEAFF
CDR3nt: TGTGCCAGCAGCCGCCTGGGACAGGGAGGGAACACTGAAGCTTTCTTT
abundance: NA
v_gene: TRBV5-6
j_gene: TRBJ1-1
d_gene: TRBD1

CDR3aa: CATSDPSGGHNEAFF
CDR3nt: TGTGCCACCAGTGATCCCAGCGGGGGGCATAATGAAGCTTTCTTT
abundance: many
v_gene: TRBV24-1
j_gene: TRBJ1-1
d_gene: NA

CDR3aa: CASSPTGSSGNTIYF
CDR3nt: TGTGCCAGCAGTCCCACAGGGAGCTCTGGAAACACCATATATTTT
abundance: few
v_gene: TRBV28
j_gene: TRBJ1-3
d_gene: NA

CDR3aa: CAISETGRVVGSYEQYF
CDR3nt: TGTGCCATCAGTGAAACAGGCAGGGTGGTAGGGTCCTACGAGCAGTACTTC
abundance: few
v_gene: TRBV10-3
j_gene: TRBJ2-7
d_gene: NA

CDR3aa: CNAREGATDTEAFF
CDR3nt: TGCAATGCTAGAGAGGGGGCGACGGACACTGAAGCTTTCTTT
abundance: few
v_gene: TRBV20-1
j_gene: TRBJ1-1
d_gene: TRBD1

CDR3aa: CASSLLLMAKSHFYNSPLHF
CDR3nt: TGTGCCAGCAGCTTACTCCTTATGGCGAAATCGCACTTCTATAATTCACCCCTCCACTTT
abundance: once
v_gene: TRBV7-9
j_gene: TRBJ1-6
d_gene: NA

CDR3aa: CASSGTGAPARNTGELFF
CDR3nt: TGTGCCAGCAGTGGGACAGGGGCTCCCGCGCGTAACACCGGGGAGCTGTTTTTT
abundance: few
v_gene: TRBV5-4
j_gene: TRBJ2-2
d_gene: TRBD1

CDR3aa: CSARGLAGVWTDTQYF
CDR3nt: TGCAGTGCTAGGGGACTAGCGGGAGTATGGACAGATACGCAGTATTTT
abundance: NA
v_gene: TRBV20-1
j_gene: TRBJ2-3
d_gene: TRBD2

CDR3aa: CASAPGGGNQETQYF
CDR3nt: TGCGCCAGCGCCCCGGGTGGCGGGAACCAAGAGACCCAGTACTTC
abundance: few
v_gene: TRBV5-1
j_gene: TRBJ2-5
d_gene: NA

CDR3aa: CASNVDTVELRGYTF
CDR3nt: TGTGCCAGCAACGTAGACACAGTTGAGCTGCGTGGCTACACCTTC
abundance: NA
v_gene: TRBV9
j_gene: TRBJ1-2
d_gene: NA

CDR3aa: CASSLDWAGQETQYF
CDR3nt: TGTGCCAGCAGCTTAGATTGGGCAGGCCAAGAGACCCAGTACTTC
abundance: many
v_gene: TRBV11-2
j_gene: TRBJ2-5
d_gene: NA

CDR3aa: CSARLGTGAREQYF
CDR3nt: TGCAGTGCTAGGTTGGGGACAGGGGCTCGGGAGCAGTACTTC
abundance: many
v_gene: TRBV20-1
j_gene: TRBJ2-7
d_gene: TRBD1

CDR3aa: CASSQYRDTRSYGYTF
CDR3nt: TGTGCCAGCAGCCAGTACCGGGACACCCGAAGCTATGGCTACACCTTC
abundance: many
v_gene: TRBV3-1
j_gene: TRBJ1-2
d_gene: NA

CDR3aa: CSVHGGGRYGYTF
CDR3nt: TGCAGTGTCCACGGAGGGGGGAGATATGGCTACACCTTC
abundance: NA
v_gene: TRBV20-1
j_gene: TRBJ1-2
d_gene: NA

CDR3aa: CASSRDRADEKLFF
CDR3nt: TGTGCCAGCTCACGCGACAGGGCGGATGAAAAACTGTTTTTT
abundance: many
v_gene: TRBV18
j_gene: TRBJ1-4
d_gene: TRBD1

CDR3aa: CASSLSGAGVGEQYF
CDR3nt: TGTGCCAGCAGTTTATCAGGGGCGGGAGTCGGGGAGCAGTACTTC
abundance: many
v_gene: TRBV27
j_gene: TRBJ2-7
d_gene: TRBD2

CDR3aa: CASSPQGGSGGAGYTF
CDR3nt: TGCGCCAGCAGCCCACAAGGGGGATCAGGGGGCGCTGGCTACACCTTC
abundance: few
v_gene: TRBV5-1
j_gene: TRBJ1-2
d_gene: TRBD1

CDR3aa: CASSFGLSGSALNQPQHF
CDR3nt: TGTGCCAGCAGTTTCGGGTTGAGCGGGAGTGCACTCAATCAGCCCCAGCATTTT
abundance: NA
v_gene: TRBV28
j_gene: TRBJ1-5
d_gene: NA

CDR3aa: CASSIGTAYEQYF
CDR3nt: TGTGCCAGTAGTATCGGGACAGCTTACGAGCAGTACTTC
abundance: NA
v_gene: TRBV19
j_gene: TRBJ2-7
d_gene: TRBD1

CDR3aa: CASSVGEAGGPRETQYF
CDR3nt: TGTGCCAGCAGCGTAGGGGAAGCGGGAGGGCCAAGAGAGACCCAGTACTTC
abundance: many
v_gene: TRBV9
j_gene: TRBJ2-5
d_gene: TRBD2

CDR3aa: CASRIDRAPYEQYF
CDR3nt: TGTGCCAGCAGGATCGACAGGGCCCCCTACGAGCAGTACTTC
abundance: many
v_gene: TRBV28
j_gene: TRBJ2-7
d_gene: TRBD1

CDR3aa: CASREYNEQFF
CDR3nt: TGCGCCAGCAGGGAATACAATGAGCAGTTCTTC
abundance: NA
v_gene: TRBV10-2
j_gene: TRBJ2-1
d_gene: NA

CDR3aa: CASSTDRYQETQYF
CDR3nt: TGTGCCAGTAGCACCGACAGGTACCAAGAGACCCAGTACTTC
abundance: NA
v_gene: TRBV19
j_gene: TRBJ2-5
d_gene: NA

CDR3aa: CASTPLRKDGYTF
CDR3nt: TGTGCCAGCACCCCCCTAAGGAAAGATGGCTACACCTTC
abundance: many
v_gene: TRBV2
j_gene: TRBJ1-2
d_gene: NA

CDR3aa: CAWGTVQETQYF
CDR3nt: TGTGCCTGGGGGACAGTCCAAGAGACCCAGTACTTC
abundance: few
v_gene: TRBV30
j_gene: TRBJ2-5
d_gene: TRBD1

CDR3aa: CASSSPGLDAFF
CDR3nt: TGCGCCAGCAGCTCGCCCGGGCTTGACGCTTTCTTT
abundance: few
v_gene: TRBV4-1
j_gene: TRBJ1-1
d_gene: NA